These 19 T cell receptor beta chains were all obtained from the same sample, sequenced in a study of T cell responses to AZD1222 COVID-19 vaccine. The protocol was immunoSEQ multiplex PCR, while the TCRdb copy is restricted to in-frame clones and leaves out a portion. In the table there are roughly 250,000 clones, 93% of which are singletons. The sample here was peripheral blood, taken on day 0 of AZD1222 vaccination. Receptor source: an adult in good health.

The V call is TRBV19, the J call TRBJ1-5; D unclear. The CDR3 has 13 amino acids. The V and J ends lost 3 bases and 4 bases respectively, with 7 bases between them. The V gene's germline CDR1 is LNHDA and CDR2 SQIVND (reference sequence). The CDR3 spells CASSMAGNQPQHF. CDR3 sequence (DNA): TGTGCCAGTAGTATGGCGGGGAATCAGCCCCAGCATTTT.

The rearrangement joins TRBV23-1 to TRBJ2-1; TRBD1 matches at 9 bases. TRBV23-1 qualifies as an ORF whose function is uncertain. The CDR3 spans 21 residues. V trimming: 3 bases; J trimming: 7 bases; junction bases outside the gene matches: 25. CDR3 loop: CASSHRRLEKTGTGSWNEQFF. The CDR3 coding sequence is TGCGCCAGCAGTCATCGAAGGCTGGAAAAGACCGGGACAGGGTCTTGGAATGAGCAGTTCTTC.

The chain combines TRBV5-6 with TRBJ2-7; D is unclear. From germline, CDR1 is SGHDT and CDR2 YYEEEE. The germline V and J ends were trimmed by 2 bases and 1 base, with 13 bases remaining between them. The CDR3 totals 15 residues. In DNA form, the CDR3 reads TGTGCCAGCAGCTTATACGGCAGCAAATCCTACGAGCAGTACTTC. It specifies CASSLYGSKSYEQYF.

The V gene is TRBV2, the J gene TRBJ1-6, with unresolved D. Germline loops: CDR1 SNHLY, CDR2 FYNNEI. Trimming removed 2 bases from V and 7 bases from J, with 9 bases in between. This CDR3 is 14 amino acids long. CDR3 sequence (DNA): TGTGCCAGCAGTGAACAGCGCATAAATTCACCCCTCCACTTT. This codes for CASSEQRINSPLHF.

V is TRBV5-8 and J is TRBJ2-5; 14 bases align to TRBD2. Germline values: CDR1 SGHTS, CDR2 YDEGEE. CDR3 length equals 16 residues. Unmatched junction bases numbered 0, after V lost 0 bases and J lost 2 bases. CDR3 residues: CASSLGLAGGQETQYF. CDR3 sequence (DNA): TGTGCCAGCAGCTTGGGACTAGCGGGAGGGCAAGAGACCCAGTACTTC.

This rearrangement joins TRBV28 to TRBJ2-1, with a tentative D call TRBD1 (5 bases). The germline V gene encodes CDR1 MDHEN and CDR2 SYDVKM. V was pared by 5 bases and J by 7 bases, with 18 bases between. The CDR3 loop spans 15 amino acids. The CDR3 coding sequence is TGTGCCAGCAGTCCCAGGGTTTTGGAAAGGAATGAGCAGTTCTTC. Amino acid sequence: CASSPRVLERNEQFF.

This clone has only one observation. V usage is TRBV3-1 (or the pseudogene TRBV3-2) and J usage is TRBJ2-3, with 7 bases matching TRBD1. V shed 3 bases and J 9 bases; nucleotides not matched to a gene: 6. The V gene's germline CDR1 is LGHDT and CDR2 YNNKEL (reference sequence). The CDR3 consists of 13 residues. The DNA of the CDR3 is TGTGCCAGCAGCCATCCTTTAGGGGGCACGCAGTATTTT. This sequence encodes CASSHPLGGTQYF.

V is TRBV10-3 and J is TRBJ1-5; no reliable D call. V gave up 8 bases and J gave up 5 bases, with 13 bases separating them. CDR3 length: 13 residues. From germline, CDR1 is ENHRY and CDR2 SYGVKD. The CDR3 protein is CAIPGWGYQPQHF. The CDR3 DNA sequence: TGTGCCATCCCGGGGTGGGGATATCAGCCCCAGCATTTT.

The CDR3 bases are TGTGCCAGCAGCTCAACACCTACGCAGTATTTT. Protein sequence: CASSSTPTQYF. V is TRBV11-2 and J is TRBJ2-3; no reliable D call. The germline CDR1 and CDR2 sequences are SGHAT and FQNNGV. V was clipped by 4 bases and J by 8 bases, with 7 bases between them. This CDR3 region has 11 residues.

The chain joins TRBV7-2 to TRBJ2-7; D may match TRBD1 or TRBD2 (5 bases each). V was pared by 5 bases and J by 6 bases, with 17 bases between. The germline CDR1 and CDR2 sequences are SGHTA and FQGNSA. The CDR3 contains 14 residues. The CDR3 protein is CASSPSRGPLEQYF. CDR3 DNA sequence: TGTGCCAGCAGCCCCTCTCGGGGCCCCCTCGAGCAGTACTTC.

V gene TRBV6-5 combines with J gene TRBJ1-1; TRBD1 is a possible D gene (5 bases). The germline V gene encodes CDR1 MNHEY and CDR2 SVGAGI. There are 14 residues in the CDR3. V was trimmed by 8 bases and J by 3 bases, leaving 16 bases between them. CDR3 nucleotides: TGTGCCAGCCTCCCTCCCGGCAGGGACACTGAAGCTTTCTTT. Protein sequence: CASLPPGRDTEAFF.

This CDR3 is CASSHGAGRETQYF. Written as DNA, the CDR3 is TGTGCCAGCAGTCATGGGGCAGGGAGGGAGACCCAGTACTTC. This sequence joins TRBV6-5 and TRBJ2-5; D possibly corresponds to TRBD2 (6 bases). The CDR3 length is 14 residues. Trimming stripped 5 bases from V and 5 bases from J, with 15 bases between. Germline CDR1 MNHEY, CDR2 SVGAGI.

The genes are TRBV7-3 and TRBJ2-1; D unclear. V was pared by 1 base and J by 0 bases, with 10 bases between. The CDR3 sequence is 16 residues long. The germline CDR1 and CDR2 sequences are SGHTA and FQGTGA. CDR3: CASSLNMGSSYNEQFF. The CDR3 coding sequence is TGTGCCAGCAGCTTAAATATGGGAAGCTCCTACAATGAGCAGTTCTTC.

The chain links TRBV7-2 to TRBJ2-5, with D hard to call. Trimming took 5 bases from V and 1 from J, leaving 8 bases between them. CDR1 and CDR2 from the germline V gene are SGHTA and FQGNSA. This CDR3 contains 13 residues. CDR3 sequence: CASSPSVQETQYF. The CDR3 DNA reads as TGTGCCAGCAGCCCTTCCGTCCAAGAGACCCAGTACTTC.

The chain carries TRBV6-5 and TRBJ1-2, with 9 bases lining up with TRBD1. The germline CDR1 and CDR2 sequences are MNHEY and SVGAGI. Losses at the gene ends were 8 bases for V and 8 bases for J; bases not matched to a gene: 9. This CDR3 region has 13 residues. Here the CDR3 reads CASDRDRVGGYTF. The DNA for the CDR3 is TGTGCCAGCGACCGGGACAGGGTCGGAGGCTACACCTTC.

The V and J genes are TRBV2 and TRBJ1-1, with D perhaps TRBD1 (6 bases). Germline CDR1 and CDR2: SNHLY and FYNNEI. V gave up 3 bases and J gave up 2 bases, with 10 bases separating them. There are 14 residues in the CDR3. The CDR3 nucleotides read TGTGCCAGCAGTGAGTACAGGGCTAACACTGAAGCTTTCTTT. Its translation is CASSEYRANTEAFF.

The rearrangement uses TRBV6-1 and TRBJ1-6; D remains unclear. Germline CDR1 MNHNS, CDR2 SASEGT. The CDR3 runs to 15 residues. V was trimmed by 1 base and J by 9 bases, leaving 13 bases between them. CDR3 sequence (DNA): TGTGCCAGCAGTGAAGGGTGGAGGGTCGGTTCACCCCTCCACTTT. It yields the protein CASSEGWRVGSPLHF.

The V gene is TRBV5-4, the J gene TRBJ2-7; 7 bases match TRBD1. Germline CDR1 and CDR2: SGHNT and YYREEE (reference sequence). The CDR3 contains 13 residues. Trimming cost V 1 base and J 5 bases; bases outside gene matches: 3. The CDR3 spells CASSLSRGNEQYF. The CDR3 DNA reads TGTGCCAGCAGCTTGTCCAGGGGGAACGAGCAGTACTTC.

The CDR3 sequence: CASSQAVTNSPLHF. In nucleotides, the CDR3 is TGTGCCAGCAGCCAAGCGGTTACCAATTCACCCCTCCACTTT. The chain links TRBV3-1 (or the pseudogene TRBV3-2) to TRBJ1-6; D call uncertain. Between the trimmed V and J ends, which lost 1 base and 7 bases, there was a span of 8 bases. Germline values: CDR1 LGHDT, CDR2 YNNKEL (reference sequence). This CDR3 is 14 amino acids long.